The 2 T cell receptor beta chains below were found in one sample sequenced in a study of shared clonotypes between healthy human individuals. Clones were sequenced by immunoSEQ multiplex PCR, and TCRdb holds only the in-frame ones, with some missing. The repertoire consists of about 1.5 million clones, with approximately 98% occurring once and the leading ten covering roughly 0.4%. Sequenced: naive CD4+ T cells sorted from blood. The subset here: CD45RA+ positively selected. Receptors originate from a man aged 30 to 45 in good health.

The rearrangement links TRBV5-1 to TRBJ2-7, with TRBD2 matching over 7 bases. V lost 3 bases, J lost 1 base, and 4 bases stayed unmatched. Germline V gene sequence: CDR1 SGHRS, CDR2 YFSETQ. The CDR3 has 14 amino acids. The CDR3 protein is CASSSRLASYEQYF. The DNA for the CDR3 is TGCGCCAGCAGCTCGAGACTAGCTTCCTACGAGCAGTACTTC.

The rearrangement links TRBV7-2 to TRBJ1-2; TRBD1 matches at 8 bases. Germline CDR1 is SGHTA and CDR2 is FQGNSA. This CDR3 region has 13 residues. V lost 3 bases to trimming and J lost 7 bases; unmatched junction nucleotides: 4. The CDR3 DNA reads TGTGCCAGCAGCTTGGACAGGGAAGGTGGCTACACCTTC. This encodes CASSLDREGGYTF.